This TCR beta chain comes out of a study of response to subunit inactivated influenza vaccine. Regarding the study as a whole: New T cells are recruited in small numbers by each seasonal influenza vaccination, according to the authors' suggestion.

TCRdb called the RT-PCR reads again in MiXCR, with one record for every CDR3 protein. This sample carries about 530,000 distinct CDR3 sequences, about 12% of them seen once, and the ten largest clones take 10%. The J segment lost 4 bases and the V segment lost 6 bases, leaving 11 bases of the junction unmatched. The CDR3 has 15 amino acids. There are a few counts of this clonotype. Antigen specificity is unknown. This chain links TRBV12-3 or TRBV12-4 with TRBJ1-1; 7 bases are a match to TRBD1. Material: PBMCs from blood, obtained on the day of vaccination. This sequence originates from a man aged 50 to 59 who received an inactivated influenza vaccine. In DNA, the CDR3 is TGTGCCAGCAGCCGCAGACAGGGTTTTGGCACTGAAGCTTTCTTT. Amino acids: CASSRRQGFGTEAFF.